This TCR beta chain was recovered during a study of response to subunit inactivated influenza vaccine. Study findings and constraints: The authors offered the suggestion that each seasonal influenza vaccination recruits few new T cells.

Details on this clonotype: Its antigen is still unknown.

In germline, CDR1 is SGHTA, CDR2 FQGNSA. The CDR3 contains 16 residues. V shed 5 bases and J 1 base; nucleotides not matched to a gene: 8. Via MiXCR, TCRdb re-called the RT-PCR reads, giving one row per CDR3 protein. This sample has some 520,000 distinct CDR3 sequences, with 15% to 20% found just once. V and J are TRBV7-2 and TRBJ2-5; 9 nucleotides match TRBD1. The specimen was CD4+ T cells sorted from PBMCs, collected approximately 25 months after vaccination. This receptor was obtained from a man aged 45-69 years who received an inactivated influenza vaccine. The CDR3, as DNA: TGTGCCAGCAGCCTCTACAGGGGGCCGCTCCAAGAGACCCAGTACTTC. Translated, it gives CASSLYRGPLQETQYF. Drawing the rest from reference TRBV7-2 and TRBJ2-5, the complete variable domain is GAGVSQSPSNKVTEKGKDVELRCDPISGHTALYWYRQSLGQGLEFLIYFQGNSAPDKSGLPSDRFSAERTGGSVSTLTIQRTQQEDSAVYLCASSLYRGPLQETQYFGPGTRLLVL.